These 26 T cell receptor beta chains share one sample of origin, sequenced in a study of T cell changes during pregnancy in multiple sclerosis. Assay used: immunoSEQ multiplex PCR; TCRdb lists only in-frame clones, some missing. The sample holds roughly 46,000 clones, around 93% seen once. This specimen was CD8+ T cells from peripheral blood mononuclear cells, taken after pregnancy. These receptors were taken from a female donor with multiple sclerosis, enrolled in a pregnancy study.

The count of this clone is one. V gene TRBV4-3 combines with J gene TRBJ1-1, with no clear D. The germline V gene has CDR1 LGHNA and CDR2 YSLEER. This CDR3 is built from 15 residues. The germline V and J ends were trimmed by 0 bases and 0 bases, with 8 bases remaining between them. CDR3 in DNA: TGCGCCAGCAGCCAAGAAACAGAGATGAACACTGAAGCTTTCTTT. Translating it yields CASSQETEMNTEAFF.

This chain connects TRBV29-1 to TRBJ2-7; 10 bases are a match to TRBD1. Germline lookup yields CDR1 SQVTM and CDR2 ANQGSEA. The CDR3 is made up of 14 amino acids. J gave up 2 bases and V 6 bases, and 7 bases lay outside the gene matches. The DNA of the CDR3 is TGCAGCGTCGCAGACAGGGGGCGGACCTACGAGCAGTACTTC. This encodes CSVADRGRTYEQYF.

This sequence joins TRBV30 and TRBJ2-1; D ambiguous. With 2 bases removed from V and 2 bases from J, the gap between germline ends came to 4 bases. CDR1 GTSNPN and CDR2 SVGIG come from the germline V gene (reference sequence). This CDR3 spans 12 amino acids. The CDR3 loop reads CAWSLAYNEQFF. The DNA of the CDR3 is TGTGCCTGGAGTCTAGCCTACAATGAGCAGTTCTTC.

This chain connects TRBV7-3 to TRBJ2-1; 7 bases are a match to TRBD2. Trimming removed 5 bases from V and 7 bases from J; junction bases left unmatched: 14. Germline V gene sequence: CDR1 SGHTA, CDR2 FQGTGA. This CDR3 comprises 16 residues. The CDR3 loop is CASSPLGLAVGNEQFF. The CDR3 DNA is TGTGCCAGCAGCCCCCTGGGGCTAGCGGTTGGGAATGAGCAGTTCTTC.

The gene calls are TRBV4-2 and TRBJ2-7; 8 bases are a match to TRBD1. Germline values: CDR1 LGHNA, CDR2 YNFKEQ. The V gene end was trimmed by 1 base and the J gene end by 3 bases; junction bases not matched to a gene: 2. This CDR3 has 14 residues. DNA of the CDR3: TGTGCCAGCAGCCAAGGACAGGGGATCTACGAGCAGTACTTC. Its translation: CASSQGQGIYEQYF.

V is TRBV27 and J is TRBJ1-2, with a possible D match to TRBD1 (5 bases). The CDR3 extends over 14 amino acids. In germline, CDR1 is MNHEY, CDR2 SMNVEV (reference sequence). The V and J ends lost 5 bases and 2 bases respectively, with 12 bases between them. The CDR3 region is CASSVSGPNYGYTF. The DNA for the CDR3 is TGTGCCAGCAGTGTTTCAGGGCCCAACTATGGCTACACCTTC.

In its sample, this clone was seen once. The chain employs TRBV28 and TRBJ2-5; 7 bases match TRBD2. Unmatched junction bases numbered 10, after V lost 6 bases and J lost 0 bases. This CDR3 region has 16 residues. CDR1 MDHEN and CDR2 SYDVKM come from the germline V gene. The CDR3 DNA sequence: TGTGCCAGCAGCTCTTGGGCTAGCGGAGACCAAGAGACCCAGTACTTC. Amino acid sequence: CASSSWASGDQETQYF.

V gene TRBV18 combines with J gene TRBJ2-1; D might be TRBD2 (5 bases). CDR1 and CDR2 (germline): KGHSH, LQKENI. Trimming shortened V by 8 bases and J by 2 bases, and 13 bases separated the two germline ends. This CDR3 contains 14 residues. The CDR3 sequence is CASRWEWTYNEQFF. As DNA, the CDR3 is TGTGCCAGCCGGTGGGAGTGGACCTACAATGAGCAGTTCTTC.

This chain connects TRBV25-1 to TRBJ1-2; D gene unclear. The CDR3 contains 13 residues. Germline loops: CDR1 MGHDK, CDR2 SYGVNS. V lost 3 bases and J 7 bases, leaving 12 bases between the germline ends. Written as DNA, the CDR3 is TGTGCCAGCAGTGACCCCGAAGAGGTTGGCTACACCTTC. Residues: CASSDPEEVGYTF.

This clone was seen just once. This chain uses TRBV28 with TRBJ2-7; unclear D gene. Germline lookup yields CDR1 MDHEN and CDR2 SYDVKM. Trimming removed 6 bases at V and 2 bases at J, with 11 bases between. This CDR3 comprises 13 residues. The CDR3 spells CASRISSAYEQYF. The CDR3 DNA follows: TGTGCCAGCAGGATTTCCAGCGCCTACGAGCAGTACTTC.

The chain employs TRBV7-2 and TRBJ2-3, with 11 bases that match TRBD2. This CDR3 is built from 14 residues. Germline V lookup: CDR1 SGHTA, CDR2 FQGNSA. The trim removed 4 bases at V and 6 bases at J, leaving 3 bases unmatched. CDR3 sequence reads: CASSSGTSGDTQYF. The DNA for the CDR3 is TGTGCCAGCAGCTCCGGGACTAGCGGCGATACGCAGTATTTT.

The chain has TRBV9 and TRBJ2-3; TRBD2 aligns across 9 bases. V was clipped by 2 bases and J by 0 bases; unmatched bases: 13. The CDR3 extends over 19 amino acids. Germline V gene data show CDR1 as SGDLS and CDR2 as YYNGEE. The CDR3 region has the DNA TGTGCCAGCAGCGTCTCCCTCCGGGCTAGCGGGGCTAGCACAGATACGCAGTATTTT. Amino acid sequence: CASSVSLRASGASTDTQYF. The variable domain in full, completed from reference TRBV9 and TRBJ2-3, reads DSGVTQTPKHLITATGQRVTLRCSPRSGDLSVYWYQQSLDQGLQFLIQYYNGEERAKGNILERFSAQQFPDLHSELNLSSLELGDSALYFCASSVSLRASGASTDTQYFGPGTRLTVL.

A single count supports this clone. V and J are TRBV15 and TRBJ1-1, with 7 bases identical to TRBD1. From germline, CDR1 is LNHNV and CDR2 YYDKDF (reference sequence). The CDR3 is 16 amino acids. Trimming removed 5 bases from V and 3 bases from J; junction bases left unmatched: 12. The CDR3, as DNA: TGTGCCACCAGCGGAAGGGACAGTGGATGGTACACTGAAGCTTTCTTT. The encoded protein is CATSGRDSGWYTEAFF.

J is TRBJ2-2 and V is TRBV9; D gene ambiguous. The V end lost 4 bases, the J end lost 9 bases, and 16 bases lay between the germline ends. This CDR3 comprises 14 residues. CDR1 and CDR2 from the germline V gene are SGDLS and YYNGEE. CDR3 DNA sequence: TGTGCCAGCAGCCCACGGTGGAGTGCCTGGGAGCTGTTTTTT. Amino acids: CASSPRWSAWELFF.

The chain has TRBV19 and TRBJ2-1; the D gene is possibly TRBD2 (5 bases). The CDR3 covers 15 residues. Germline V gene sequence: CDR1 LNHDA, CDR2 SQIVND (reference sequence). Trimming took off 0 bases at V and 2 bases at J, with 8 bases between the two ends. CDR3 nucleotide sequence: TGTGCCAGTAGTATAGATCTGGAGGCCTACAATGAGCAGTTCTTC. Protein: CASSIDLEAYNEQFF.

The gene calls are TRBV7-2 and TRBJ1-2, with 7 bases fitting TRBD1. The CDR3 covers 14 residues. In germline, CDR1 is SGHTA, CDR2 FQGNSA. Losses at the gene ends were 5 bases for V and 5 bases for J; bases not matched to a gene: 8. This CDR3 is CASSPPGQTYGYTF. CDR3 coding DNA: TGTGCCAGCAGCCCCCCGGGACAGACGTATGGCTACACCTTC.

This sequence joins TRBV9 and TRBJ2-3, with a weak D call TRBD2 (7 bases). V shed 0 bases and J shed 0 bases, with 14 bases lying between them. This CDR3 contains 17 residues. CDR1 and CDR2 from the germline V gene are SGDLS and YYNGEE. The CDR3, as DNA: TGTGCCAGCAGCGTAGCGGGGGGCTACCCTAGCACAGATACGCAGTATTTT. This gives the protein CASSVAGGYPSTDTQYF.

J is TRBJ2-4 and V is TRBV7-9, with D perhaps TRBD1 (6 bases). Deletions cut 4 bases from V and 0 bases from J, with 13 bases between. CDR1 and CDR2 (germline): SEHNR, FQNEAQ (reference sequence). The CDR3 sequence is 16 residues long. CDR3 amino acids: CASSSRGDIAKNIQYF. The CDR3 DNA reads as TGTGCCAGCAGCTCCAGGGGTGATATAGCCAAAAACATTCAGTACTTC.

At least ten counts were recorded for this clone. The rearrangement links TRBV9 to TRBJ2-1; TRBD1 agrees at 7 bases. Unmatched junction bases numbered 7, after V lost 2 bases and J lost 2 bases. The CDR3 runs 16 residues. CDR1 SGDLS and CDR2 YYNGEE come from the germline V gene. CDR3 in amino acids: CASSVAYRGPYNEQFF. For the CDR3, the DNA is TGTGCCAGCAGCGTGGCCTACAGGGGACCCTACAATGAGCAGTTCTTC.

The V gene is TRBV7-3, the J gene TRBJ2-1; D possibly corresponds to TRBD2 (6 bases). Germline CDR1 and CDR2: SGHTA and FQGTGA. The V end was cut by 2 bases, the J end by 4 bases, with 12 bases between. The CDR3 is 15 residues long. The CDR3 nucleotides are TGTGCCAGCAGCTTAGGAGGGGTGTTGTACAATGAGCAGTTCTTC. This gives the protein CASSLGGVLYNEQFF.

The chain carries TRBV6-1 and TRBJ1-6, with 8 bases fitting TRBD1. V gave up 1 base and J gave up 9 bases; unmatched junction bases: 2. There are 14 residues in the CDR3. Looked up from germline, CDR1 is MNHNS and CDR2 is SASEGT. CDR3 in DNA: TGTGCCAGCAGTGAAGGGACAGGGTTTTCACCCCTCCACTTT. Translated, it gives CASSEGTGFSPLHF.

This chain joins TRBV20-1 and TRBJ1-2, with D possibly matching TRBD1 (5 bases). With 1 base removed from V and 5 bases from J, the gap between germline ends came to 5 bases. CDR3 size: 11 residues. Germline loops: CDR1 DFQATT, CDR2 SNEGSKA (reference sequence). For the CDR3, the DNA is TGCAGTGCTAGAGCAGGGTATGGCTACACCTTC. Protein product: CSARAGYGYTF.

The chain uses TRBV9 and TRBJ2-5; possible D gene TRBD2, 6 bases. V dropped 0 bases and J dropped 4 bases, with 16 bases sitting between them. This CDR3 contains 16 residues. Germline values: CDR1 SGDLS, CDR2 YYNGEE. In DNA, the CDR3 is TGTGCCAGCAGCGTAGCTTTAGGGACTGCCCGAGAGACCCAGTACTTC. This translates into CASSVALGTARETQYF.

J is TRBJ2-2 and V is TRBV7-9; the match to TRBD1 covers 8 bases. Per germline, CDR1 SEHNR and CDR2 FQNEAQ (reference sequence). The CDR3 spans 15 residues. V shed 7 bases and J 1 base; nucleotides not matched to a gene: 5. The CDR3 nucleotides read TGTGCCAGCATGAAGGGGACAGGGAACACCGGGGAGCTGTTTTTT. Its translation is CASMKGTGNTGELFF.

A note on this clone: At one end the junction does not follow the germline gene, possibly because of a read error. The chain joins TRBV5-4 to TRBJ2-7; D perhaps matches TRBD2 (7 bases). Germline-derived CDR1 and CDR2 are SGHNT and YYREEE (reference sequence). The CDR3 totals 15 residues. DNA of the CDR3: TGCGCCAGCAGCCAAGAATCGGGGGGCGCCTACGAGCAGTACTTC. Residues: CASSQESGGAYEQYF.

This rearrangement joins TRBV11-2 to TRBJ2-5; D unclear. CDR3 length equals 14 residues. Germline V CDR1 and CDR2: SGHAT, FQNNGV. Trimming took 4 bases from V and 5 from J, leaving 14 bases between them. The CDR3 sequence is CASSSLTLRETQYF. CDR3 sequence (DNA): TGTGCCAGCAGCTCACTTACCCTGAGGGAGACCCAGTACTTC.